This TCR beta chain was recorded in a study of T-cell reconstitution after alpha-beta-depleted transplantation in children. Unique molecular identifiers were incorporated into the prepared TCRbeta library. MiXCR, applied by TCRdb to the PCR reads, yields one record per CDR3 protein. The sample lists 700,000 or so distinct CDR3 sequences, over 10% occurring once. This clonotype was recorded many times. V shed 8 bases and J shed 0 bases, with 10 bases lying between them. The CDR3 contains 13 residues. Germline V gives CDR1 SGHAT, CDR2 FQNNGV. V and J are TRBV11-2 and TRBJ1-1, with no clear D. The TCR comes from a girl between 2 and 10 years old with congenital amegakaryocytic thrombocytopenia, due to receive a stem cell transplant. This specimen was PBMCs, taken before TCRalphabeta/CD19-depleted stem cell transplant. CDR3 region: CASADYLNTEAFF. The CDR3 DNA reads as TGTGCCAGCGCGGATTACCTGAACACTGAAGCTTTCTTT.